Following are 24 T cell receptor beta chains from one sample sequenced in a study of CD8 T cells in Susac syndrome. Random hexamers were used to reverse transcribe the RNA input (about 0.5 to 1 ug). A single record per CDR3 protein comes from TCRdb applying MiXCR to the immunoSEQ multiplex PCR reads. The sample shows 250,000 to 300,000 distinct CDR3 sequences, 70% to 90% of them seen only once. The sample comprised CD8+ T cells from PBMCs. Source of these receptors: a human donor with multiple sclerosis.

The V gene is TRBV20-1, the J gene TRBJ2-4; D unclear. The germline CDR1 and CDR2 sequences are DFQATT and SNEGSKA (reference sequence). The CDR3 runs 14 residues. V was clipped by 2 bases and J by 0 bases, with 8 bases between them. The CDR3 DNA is TGCAGTGCTAGACCCGACAAAGCCAAAAACATTCAGTACTTC. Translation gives CSARPDKAKNIQYF.

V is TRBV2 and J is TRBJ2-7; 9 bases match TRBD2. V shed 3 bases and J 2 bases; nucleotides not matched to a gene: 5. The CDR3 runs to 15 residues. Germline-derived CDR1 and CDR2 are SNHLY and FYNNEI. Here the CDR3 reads CASSDGSGSPYEQYF. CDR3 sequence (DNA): TGTGCCAGCAGTGACGGTAGCGGGAGCCCCTACGAGCAGTACTTC.

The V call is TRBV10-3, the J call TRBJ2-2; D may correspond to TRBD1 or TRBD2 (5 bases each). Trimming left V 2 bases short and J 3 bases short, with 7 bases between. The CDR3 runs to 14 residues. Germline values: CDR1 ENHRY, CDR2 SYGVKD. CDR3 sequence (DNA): TGTGCCATCAGTGAGCTGGGGGACACCGGGGAGCTGTTTTTT. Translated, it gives CAISELGDTGELFF.

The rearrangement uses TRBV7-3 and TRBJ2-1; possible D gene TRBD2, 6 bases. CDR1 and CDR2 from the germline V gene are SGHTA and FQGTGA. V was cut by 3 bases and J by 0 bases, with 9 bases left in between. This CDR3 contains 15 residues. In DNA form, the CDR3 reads TGTGCCAGCAGCTTGCCCGGGAGCTCCTACAATGAGCAGTTCTTC. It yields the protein CASSLPGSSYNEQFF. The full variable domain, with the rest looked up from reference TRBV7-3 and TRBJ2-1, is GAGVSQTPSNKVTEKGKYVELRCDPISGHTALYWYRQSLGQGPEFLIYFQGTGAADDSGLPNDRFFAVRPEGSVSTLKIQRTERGDSAVYLCASSLPGSSYNEQFFGPGTRLTVL.

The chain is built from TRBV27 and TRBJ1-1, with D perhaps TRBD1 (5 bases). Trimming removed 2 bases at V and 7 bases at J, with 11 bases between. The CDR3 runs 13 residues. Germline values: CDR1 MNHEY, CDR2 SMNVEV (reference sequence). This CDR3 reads CASSLGTGVEAFF. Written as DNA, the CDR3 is TGTGCCAGCAGTTTAGGGACGGGGGTTGAAGCTTTCTTT.

The CDR3 loop reads CASSLPDRGVNQPQHF. CDR3 DNA: TGTGCCAGCAGCTTGCCTGACAGGGGCGTCAATCAGCCCCAGCATTTT. V usage is TRBV5-6 and J usage is TRBJ1-5; TRBD1 aligns across 8 bases. Trimming at V came to 1 base and at J to 3 bases, leaving 6 bases not matched to a gene. CDR1 SGHDT and CDR2 YYEEEE come from the germline V gene. This CDR3 is 16 amino acids long.

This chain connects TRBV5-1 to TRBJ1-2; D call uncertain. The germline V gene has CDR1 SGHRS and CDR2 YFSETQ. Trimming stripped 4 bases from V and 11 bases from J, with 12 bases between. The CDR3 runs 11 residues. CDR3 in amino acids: CASSLGNWYTF. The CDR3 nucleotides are TGCGCCAGCAGCCTGGGTAACTGGTACACCTTC.

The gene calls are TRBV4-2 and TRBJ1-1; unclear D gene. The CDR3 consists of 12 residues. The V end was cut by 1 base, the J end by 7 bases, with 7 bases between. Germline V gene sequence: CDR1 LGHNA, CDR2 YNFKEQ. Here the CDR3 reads CASSQVSDEAFF. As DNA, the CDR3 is TGTGCCAGCAGCCAAGTGTCGGATGAAGCTTTCTTT.

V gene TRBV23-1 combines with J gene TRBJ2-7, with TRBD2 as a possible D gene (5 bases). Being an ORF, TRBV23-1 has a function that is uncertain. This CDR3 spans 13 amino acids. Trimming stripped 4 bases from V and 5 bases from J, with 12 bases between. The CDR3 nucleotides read TGCGCCAGCAGTCCCCCCAGCGGCCACGAGCAGTACTTC. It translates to CASSPPSGHEQYF.

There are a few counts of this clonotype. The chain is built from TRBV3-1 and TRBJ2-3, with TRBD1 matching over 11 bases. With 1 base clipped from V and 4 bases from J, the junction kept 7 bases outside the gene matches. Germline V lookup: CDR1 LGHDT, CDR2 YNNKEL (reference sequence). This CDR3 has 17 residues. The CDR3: CASSQGGTGGVADTQYF. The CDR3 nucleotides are TGTGCCAGCAGCCAAGGCGGGACAGGGGGAGTCGCAGATACGCAGTATTTT.

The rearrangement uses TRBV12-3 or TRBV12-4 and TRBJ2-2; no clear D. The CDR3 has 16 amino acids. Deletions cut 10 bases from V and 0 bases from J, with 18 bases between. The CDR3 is CATITNGIANTGELFF. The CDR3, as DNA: TGTGCCACTATCACGAATGGGATTGCGAACACCGGGGAGCTGTTTTTT.

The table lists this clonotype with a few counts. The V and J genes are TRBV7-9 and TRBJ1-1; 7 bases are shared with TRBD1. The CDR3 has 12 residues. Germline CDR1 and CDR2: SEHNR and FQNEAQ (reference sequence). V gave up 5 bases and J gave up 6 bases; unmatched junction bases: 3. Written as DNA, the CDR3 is TGTGCCAGCAGCACAGGGGCCGCTGAAGCTTTCTTT. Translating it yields CASSTGAAEAFF.

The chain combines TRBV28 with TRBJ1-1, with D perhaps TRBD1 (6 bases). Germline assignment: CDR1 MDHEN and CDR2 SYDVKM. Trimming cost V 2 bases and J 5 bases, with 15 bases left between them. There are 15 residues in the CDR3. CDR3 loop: CASSLTTQGYTEAFF. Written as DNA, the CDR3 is TGTGCCAGCAGTTTAACCACACAGGGTTATACTGAAGCTTTCTTT. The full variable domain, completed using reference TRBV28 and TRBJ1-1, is DVKVTQSSRYLVKRTGEKVFLECVQDMDHENMFWYRQDPGLGLRLIYFSYDVKMKEKGDIPEGYSVSREKKERFSLILESASTNQTSMYLCASSLTTQGYTEAFFGQGTRLTVV.

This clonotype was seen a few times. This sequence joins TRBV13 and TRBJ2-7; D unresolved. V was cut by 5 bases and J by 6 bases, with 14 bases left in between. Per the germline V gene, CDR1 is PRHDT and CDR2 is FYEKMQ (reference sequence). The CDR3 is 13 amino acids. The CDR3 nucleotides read TGTGCCAGCAGCCCCCTGTTCTCCGGCGAGCAGTACTTC. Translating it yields CASSPLFSGEQYF.

In DNA form, the CDR3 reads TGTGCCAGCAGCCAAGGCCCCGGGACTAGTACCACAGATACGCAGTATTTT. Protein: CASSQGPGTSTTDTQYF. The chain uses TRBV3-1 and TRBJ2-3; TRBD2 aligns across 8 bases. CDR1 is LGHDT and CDR2 is YNNKEL in the germline V gene (reference sequence). This CDR3 comprises 17 residues. The junction had 8 bases not matched to a gene; V was cut back by 1 base and J by 2 bases.

DNA of the CDR3: TGTGCCAGTAGTATGGGGTTCGGAGGGACAGGGCGGACTGAAGCTTTCTTT. Its translation: CASSMGFGGTGRTEAFF. This chain joins TRBV19 and TRBJ1-1, with 9 bases matching TRBD1. The CDR3 extends over 17 amino acids. Germline V gene lookup returns CDR1 LNHDA and CDR2 SQIVND (reference sequence). With 3 bases clipped from V and 5 bases from J, the junction kept 13 bases outside the gene matches.

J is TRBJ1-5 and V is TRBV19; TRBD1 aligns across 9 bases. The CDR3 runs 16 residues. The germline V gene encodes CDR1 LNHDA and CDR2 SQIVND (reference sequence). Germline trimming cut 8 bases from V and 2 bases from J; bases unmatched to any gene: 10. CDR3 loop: CASCYLRDRGNQPQHF. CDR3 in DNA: TGTGCCAGTTGCTATCTCCGGGACAGGGGCAATCAGCCCCAGCATTTT.

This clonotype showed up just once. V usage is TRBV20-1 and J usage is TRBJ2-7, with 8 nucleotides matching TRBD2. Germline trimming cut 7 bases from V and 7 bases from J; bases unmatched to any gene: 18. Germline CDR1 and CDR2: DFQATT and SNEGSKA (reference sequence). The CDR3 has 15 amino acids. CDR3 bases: TGCAGTGGCAAAACGACCGGGACTAGAATTGGGGAGCAGTACTTC. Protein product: CSGKTTGTRIGEQYF.

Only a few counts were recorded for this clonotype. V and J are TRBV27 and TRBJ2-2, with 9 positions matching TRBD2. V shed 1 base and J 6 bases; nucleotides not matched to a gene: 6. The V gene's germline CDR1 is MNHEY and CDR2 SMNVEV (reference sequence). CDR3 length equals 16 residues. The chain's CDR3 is CASSLLLAGGPGELFF. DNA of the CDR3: TGTGCCAGCAGTTTATTGCTCGCGGGAGGGCCCGGGGAGCTGTTTTTT.

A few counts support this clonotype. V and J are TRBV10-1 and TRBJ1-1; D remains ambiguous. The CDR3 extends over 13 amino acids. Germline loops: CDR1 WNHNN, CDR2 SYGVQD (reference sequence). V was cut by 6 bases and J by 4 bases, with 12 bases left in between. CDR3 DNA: TGCGCCAGCAGCCCCGGGCAGACCACTGAAGCTTTCTTT. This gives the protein CASSPGQTTEAFF.

CDR3 in amino acids: CASSHRIAGGPTDTQYF. In DNA form, the CDR3 reads TGTGCCAGCAGCCACCGCATAGCGGGAGGGCCCACAGATACGCAGTATTTT. This rearrangement joins TRBV7-8 to TRBJ2-3, with 11 bases that match TRBD2. Unmatched junction bases numbered 9, after V lost 5 bases and J lost 2 bases. The CDR3 consists of 17 residues. CDR1 and CDR2 from the germline V gene are SGHVS and FQNEAQ.

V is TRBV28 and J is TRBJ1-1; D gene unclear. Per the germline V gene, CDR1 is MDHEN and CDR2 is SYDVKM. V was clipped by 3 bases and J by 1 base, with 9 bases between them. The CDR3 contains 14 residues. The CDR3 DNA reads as TGTGCCAGCAGTTTTTTATTTGAGAACACTGAAGCTTTCTTT. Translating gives CASSFLFENTEAFF.

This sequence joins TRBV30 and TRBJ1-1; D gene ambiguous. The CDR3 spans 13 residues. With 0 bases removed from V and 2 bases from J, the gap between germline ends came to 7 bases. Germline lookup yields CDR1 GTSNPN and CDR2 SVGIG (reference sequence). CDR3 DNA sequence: TGTGCCTGGAGTGTTACTAAAAACACTGAAGCTTTCTTT. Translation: CAWSVTKNTEAFF.

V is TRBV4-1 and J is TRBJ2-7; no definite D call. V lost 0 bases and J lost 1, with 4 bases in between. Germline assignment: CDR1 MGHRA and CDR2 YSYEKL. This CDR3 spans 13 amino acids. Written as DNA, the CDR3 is TGCGCCAGCAGCCAAGAAACTTCCTACGAGCAGTACTTC. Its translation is CASSQETSYEQYF.